One sample yielded the 19 T cell receptor beta chains listed below, sequenced in a study of cytomegalovirus exposure and HLA in healthy donors. Primers included in the PCR were 60 Vbeta and 13 Jbeta primers. TCRdb's table, derived via immunoSEQ multiplex PCR, lists solely in-frame clones and lacks some. The sample lists about 200,000 clones; roughly 85% were seen once. The specimen sequenced was PBMCs. The receptors come from a woman aged 30 to 39 in good health and CMV-seropositive.

The chain carries TRBV7-9 and TRBJ2-2; 9 bases are a match to TRBD1. This CDR3 is 15 amino acids long. Germline CDR1 is SEHNR and CDR2 is FQNEAQ (reference sequence). Trimming cost V 5 bases and J 5 bases; bases outside gene matches: 6. CDR3 sequence reads: CASSSGTGRTGELFF. In nucleotides, the CDR3 is TGTGCCAGCAGCAGCGGGACAGGGAGGACCGGGGAGCTGTTTTTT. Full variable domain (missing parts from reference TRBV7-9 and TRBJ2-2): DTGVSQNPRHKITKRGQNVTFRCDPISEHNRLYWYRQTLGQGPEFLTYFQNEAQLEKSRLLSDRFSAERPKGSFSTLEIQRTEQGDSAMYLCASSSGTGRTGELFFGEGSRLTVL.

The J gene is TRBJ1-5, the V gene TRBV4-1; 9 nucleotides agree with TRBD1. CDR1 is MGHRA, CDR2 YSYEKL, per germline. The CDR3 consists of 14 residues. The trim removed 4 bases at V and 7 bases at J, leaving 5 bases unmatched. This CDR3 reads CASSRGQGSQPQHF. Here the CDR3 DNA reads TGCGCCAGCAGCCGGGGACAGGGATCGCAGCCCCAGCATTTT.

The chain recombines TRBV6-5 with TRBJ2-1; 9 positions match TRBD2. The length of the CDR3 is 14 residues. Losses at the gene ends were 6 bases for V and 7 bases for J; bases not matched to a gene: 7. Germline V gene data show CDR1 as MNHEY and CDR2 as SVGAGI. The CDR3 DNA is TGTGCCAGCAGCCGCGGGGGGGCCGGGAATGAGCAGTTCTTC. Translated: CASSRGGAGNEQFF.

The chain couples TRBV19 to TRBJ1-4; no clear D. V shed 2 bases and J shed 6 bases, with 13 bases lying between them. Germline lookup yields CDR1 LNHDA and CDR2 SQIVND (reference sequence). CDR3 size: 15 residues. The CDR3 region has the DNA TGTGCCAGTAGTATACGCTCCGGGGAGCATGAAAAACTGTTTTTT. This encodes CASSIRSGEHEKLFF.

This rearrangement joins TRBV6-5 to TRBJ1-2, with 11 bases matching TRBD1. V lost 6 bases to trimming and J lost 2 bases; unmatched junction nucleotides: 5. The CDR3 runs to 15 residues. Germline V gene lookup returns CDR1 MNHEY and CDR2 SVGAGI. The CDR3 DNA follows: TGTGCCAGCAGCCCCGGGACAGGGGGGAACTATGGCTACACCTTC. Amino acid sequence: CASSPGTGGNYGYTF.

The CDR3 coding sequence is TGTGCCAGCAGTTCTTTTAGCGGGACCGACGAGCAGTACTTC. Translation: CASSSFSGTDEQYF. The J gene is TRBJ2-7, the V gene TRBV27, with 8 bases fitting TRBD2. V lost 4 bases and J lost 5; bases outside the gene matches: 7. CDR1 is MNHEY, CDR2 SMNVEV, per germline (reference sequence). This CDR3 spans 14 amino acids.

In this sample, this clone turned up a few times. The chain couples TRBV5-4 to TRBJ1-3; no firm D call. The CDR3 sequence is 15 residues long. Per the germline V gene, CDR1 is SGHNT and CDR2 is YYREEE (reference sequence). Trimming shortened V by 4 bases and J by 0 bases, and 11 bases separated the two germline ends. The CDR3 sequence: CASSVQADSGNTIYF. CDR3 bases: TGTGCCAGCAGCGTTCAGGCTGACTCTGGAAACACCATATATTTT.

This rearrangement joins TRBV4-3 to TRBJ2-5, with 8 positions matching TRBD2. CDR1 and CDR2 (germline): LGHNA, YSLEER. Trimming took 2 bases from V and 5 from J; bases not matched to a gene: 7. This CDR3 has 15 amino acids. Written as DNA, the CDR3 is TGCGCCAGCAGCCAACAAGCGGGAGTGGGGGAGACCCAGTACTTC. Protein product: CASSQQAGVGETQYF.

This chain joins TRBV19 and TRBJ2-7; TRBD1 is a possible D gene (6 bases). CDR1 is LNHDA and CDR2 is SQIVND in the germline V gene (reference sequence). CDR3 length equals 14 residues. With 3 bases removed from V and 0 bases from J, the gap between germline ends came to 9 bases. For the CDR3, the DNA is TGTGCCAGTAGTATCGGACAGAGCTCCTACGAGCAGTACTTC. This gives the protein CASSIGQSSYEQYF. The full variable domain, rest sourced from reference TRBV19 and TRBJ2-7, is DGGITQSPKYLFRKEGQNVTLSCEQNLNHDAMYWYRQDPGQGLRLIYYSQIVNDFQKGDIAEGYSVSREKKESFPLTVTSAQKNPTAFYLCASSIGQSSYEQYFGPGTRLTVT.

The chain uses TRBV6-1 and TRBJ1-4; no firm D call. CDR1 and CDR2 (germline): MNHNS, SASEGT. The CDR3 has 14 amino acids. V lost 5 bases to trimming and J lost 7 bases, with 14 bases between them. CDR3 protein: CASSSHLEGEKLFF. DNA of the CDR3: TGTGCCAGCAGTAGTCACCTCGAGGGTGAAAAACTGTTTTTT.

The V gene is TRBV6-5, the J gene TRBJ1-5; TRBD1 is a possible D gene (6 bases). Germline loops: CDR1 MNHEY, CDR2 SVGAGI. This CDR3 region has 16 residues. Trimming took 4 bases from V and 1 from J, leaving 14 bases between them. The CDR3 is CASSFYRVRSNQPQHF. The CDR3 DNA reads TGTGCCAGCAGTTTTTACAGGGTGAGAAGCAATCAGCCCCAGCATTTT.

For the CDR3, the DNA is TGTGCCAGCATCCCGGGGAGGACCATTATGAACACTGAAGCTTTCTTT. Residues: CASIPGRTIMNTEAFF. V and J are TRBV6-6 and TRBJ1-1; D remains unclear. The CDR3 sequence is 16 residues long. Germline CDR1 reads MNHNY; CDR2 reads SVGAGI (reference sequence). Deletions cut 7 bases from V and 0 bases from J, with 18 bases between.

The chain couples TRBV10-3 to TRBJ1-2; D possibly corresponds to TRBD1 (6 bases). V lost 4 bases and J lost 4, with 7 bases in between. The CDR3 length is 12 residues. In germline, CDR1 is ENHRY, CDR2 SYGVKD. The CDR3 loop reads CAISVQGYGYTF. CDR3 nucleotide sequence: TGTGCCATCAGTGTACAGGGCTATGGCTACACCTTC.

V usage is TRBV13 and J usage is TRBJ1-1; 7 bases are shared with TRBD1. CDR3 length: 12 residues. V lost 6 bases, J lost 4 bases, and 2 bases stayed unmatched. Germline V gene data show CDR1 as PRHDT and CDR2 as FYEKMQ (reference sequence). Written as DNA, the CDR3 is TGTGCCAGCAGTCGACAGGGCACTGAAGCTTTCTTT. Its protein is CASSRQGTEAFF.

The chain carries TRBV23-1 and TRBJ1-6; the D gene is possibly TRBD1 (6 bases). TRBV23-1 belongs to the ORF category, with a function that is uncertain. The CDR3 runs to 14 residues. V was clipped by 5 bases and J by 10 bases, with 15 bases between them. The chain's CDR3 is CASSLSQGNSPLHF. Written as DNA, the CDR3 is TGCGCCAGCAGTTTAAGCCAGGGGAACTCACCCCTCCACTTT.

The rearrangement joins TRBV7-9 to TRBJ2-7, with 9 bases identical to TRBD2. The junction had 3 bases not matched to a gene; V was cut back by 3 bases and J by 3 bases. CDR3 length: 14 residues. Germline V gives CDR1 SEHNR, CDR2 FQNEAQ (reference sequence). The CDR3 reads CASSLSGRFYEQYF. The CDR3 coding sequence is TGTGCCAGCAGCTTGAGCGGGAGGTTCTACGAGCAGTACTTC. Complete variable domain (other parts from reference TRBV7-9 and TRBJ2-7): DTGVSQNPRHKITKRGQNVTFRCDPISEHNRLYWYRQTLGQGPEFLTYFQNEAQLEKSRLLSDRFSAERPKGSFSTLEIQRTEQGDSAMYLCASSLSGRFYEQYFGPGTRLTVT.

J is TRBJ1-1 and V is TRBV6-5; tentatively, D is TRBD1 (5 bases). This CDR3 contains 13 residues. V was trimmed by 4 bases and J by 3 bases, leaving 9 bases between them. The germline CDR1 and CDR2 sequences are MNHEY and SVGAGI. CDR3 sequence reads: CASSSWGDTEAFF. The CDR3 bases are TGTGCCAGCAGTTCATGGGGGGACACTGAAGCTTTCTTT.

This clone has a handful of counts. This chain links TRBV4-1 with TRBJ2-2; D perhaps matches TRBD2 (6 bases). Trimming removed 8 bases from V and 1 base from J, with 11 bases in between. The CDR3 loop spans 14 amino acids. Germline V gives CDR1 MGHRA, CDR2 YSYEKL. The CDR3 DNA sequence: TGCGCCAGCCGGAGGGCGGAGAACACCGGGGAGCTGTTTTTT. Its translation: CASRRAENTGELFF.

The chain carries TRBV5-1 and TRBJ2-1; 10 bases align to TRBD1. CDR1 and CDR2 from the germline V gene are SGHRS and YFSETQ. The CDR3 is made up of 15 amino acids. Unmatched junction bases numbered 4, after V lost 0 bases and J lost 7 bases. CDR3 sequence reads: CASSLGQGAGNEQFF. CDR3 nucleotide sequence: TGCGCCAGCAGCTTGGGACAGGGGGCGGGGAATGAGCAGTTCTTC. The full variable domain, rest sourced from reference TRBV5-1 and TRBJ2-1, is KAGVTQTPRYLIKTRGQQVTLSCSPISGHRSVSWYQQTPGQGLQFLFEYFSETQRNKGNFPGRFSGRQFSNSRSEMNVSTLELGDSALYLCASSLGQGAGNEQFFGPGTRLTVL.